A selection of T cell receptor beta chains follows, all from one sample in a study of cytomegalovirus exposure and HLA in healthy donors. Some clones are missing from TCRdb's copy, which holds only in-frame ones; the method was immunoSEQ multiplex PCR. The sample has about 150,000 clones; about 85% are singletons. Sequenced: PBMCs. These receptors came from a boy aged 2 to 10 in good health and CMV-seronegative. Each CDR3 is given with its conserved first and last residue. A D gene is named only where the DNA matches it firmly. Only some rows state a clone size, as once, few, many or a class for expanded clones.

TRBJ2-3,-,TRBV5-1,TRBD2,CASSLWAGGTDTQYF,TGCGCCAGCAGCTTGTGGGCGGGGGGCACAGATACGCAGTATTTT
TRBJ2-1,-,TRBV10-1,-,CASSEFVFGHSYNEQFF,TGCGCCAGCAGTGAGTTTGTCTTCGGACACTCCTACAATGAGCAGTTCTTC
TRBJ1-1,-,TRBV10-2,TRBD1,CASSQDRGNTEAFF,TGCGCCAGCAGCCAAGACAGGGGGAACACTGAAGCTTTCTTT
TRBJ1-5,-,TRBV6-1,TRBD1,CASSATGIHQPQHF,TGTGCCAGCAGCGCGACAGGGATTCATCAGCCCCAGCATTTT
TRBJ2-4,-,TRBV5-1,-,CASSLAGKNIQYF,TGCGCCAGCAGCTTGGCGGGGAAAAACATTCAGTACTTC
TRBJ1-1,-,TRBV5-4,-,CASSLKGAYTEAFF,TGTGCCAGCAGCTTAAAAGGGGCTTACACTGAAGCTTTCTTT
TRBJ1-2,-,TRBV5-4,TRBD1,CASSLAGRGIGYTF,TGTGCCAGCAGCTTGGCCGGCAGGGGGATTGGCTACACCTTC
TRBJ1-2,-,TRBV10-1,-,CASSTTEYGYTF,TGCGCCAGCAGTACCACAGAGTATGGCTACACCTTC
TRBJ2-3,-,TRBV27,-,CASSLGRPGSDTQYF,TGTGCCAGCAGTTTAGGGCGGCCGGGATCAGATACGCAGTATTTT
TRBJ2-1,-,TRBV7-2,-,CASSPGGGSLPRYEQFF,TGTGCCAGCAGCCCTGGCGGGGGCAGCCTCCCGCGGTATGAGCAGTTCTTC
TRBJ2-7,-,TRBV28,TRBD1,CASRNGQVGNEQYF,TGTGCCAGCAGGAACGGACAGGTCGGGAACGAGCAGTACTTC
TRBJ2-1,-,TRBV2,-,CASKKGENEQFF,TGTGCCAGCAAGAAGGGGGAAAATGAGCAGTTCTTC
TRBJ1-6,-,TRBV30,-,CARNRVGSPLHF,TGTGCCCGGAACAGGGTAGGTTCACCCCTCCACTTT
TRBJ2-3,once,TRBV6-6,-,CASSYSALLTDTQYF,TGTGCCAGCAGTTACTCCGCACTGCTAACAGATACGCAGTATTTT
TRBJ2-1,-,TRBV28,-,CASSPPAGTYNEQFF,TGTGCCAGCAGTCCCCCCGCCGGGACCTACAATGAGCAGTTCTTC
TRBJ1-1,once,TRBV27,TRBD1,CASSPYTGGMNTEAFF,TGTGCCAGCAGTCCTTATACAGGGGGAATGAACACTGAAGCTTTCTTT
TRBJ1-1,-,TRBV6-6,-,CASRGGKGVTEAFF,TGTGCCAGCAGGGGCGGGAAGGGTGTTACTGAAGCTTTCTTT
TRBJ2-5,-,TRBV28,-,CASSFFSEETQYF,TGTGCCAGCAGTTTTTTCAGTGAAGAGACCCAGTACTTC
TRBJ2-7,-,TRBV5-8,TRBD1,CASSLGTGKPNYEQYF,TGTGCCAGCAGCTTAGGGACAGGGAAACCCAATTACGAGCAGTACTTC
TRBJ1-3,-,TRBV6-1,-,CASSELHFSGNTIYF,TGTGCCAGCAGTGAACTGCACTTCTCTGGAAACACCATATATTTT
TRBJ1-6,-,TRBV5-1,TRBD1,CASSRDRAGDSPPHF,TGCGCCAGCAGCCGCGACAGGGCTGGTGATTCACCCCCCCACTTT
TRBJ2-3,-,TRBV29-1,TRBD2,CSVSGLAGLTDTQYF,TGCAGCGTTTCCGGACTAGCGGGACTCACAGATACGCAGTATTTT